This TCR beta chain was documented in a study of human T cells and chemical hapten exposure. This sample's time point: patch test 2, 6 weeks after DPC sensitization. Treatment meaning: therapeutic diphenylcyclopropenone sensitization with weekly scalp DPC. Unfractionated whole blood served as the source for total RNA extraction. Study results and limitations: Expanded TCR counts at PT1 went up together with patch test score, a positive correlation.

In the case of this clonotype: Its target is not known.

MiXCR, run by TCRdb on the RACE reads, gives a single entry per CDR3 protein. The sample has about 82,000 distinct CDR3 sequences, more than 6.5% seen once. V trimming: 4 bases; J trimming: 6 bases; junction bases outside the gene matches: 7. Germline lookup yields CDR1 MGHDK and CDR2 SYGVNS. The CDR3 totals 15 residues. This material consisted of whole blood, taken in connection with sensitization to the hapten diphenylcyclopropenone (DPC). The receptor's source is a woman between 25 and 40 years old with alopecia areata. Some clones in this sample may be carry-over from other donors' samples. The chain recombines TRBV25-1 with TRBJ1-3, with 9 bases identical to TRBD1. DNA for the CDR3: TGTGCCAGCAGTGGGACAGGGGTAGGCGAAAACACCATATATTTT. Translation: CASSGTGVGENTIYF.